Shown below are 12 T cell receptor beta chains from a single sample sequenced in a study of monozygotic twins with inflammatory bowel disease. Using the 5' RACE reads, TCRdb records one entry per CDR3 protein without DNA. The specimen's table records approximately 40,000 distinct CDR3 sequences. Sequenced input: blood. These receptors were taken from a human donor with ulcerative colitis or Crohn's disease, or a healthy co-twin of an affected twin (not recorded which).

The CDR3 loop is CASSPPGRANYEQYF. V usage is TRBV18 and J usage is TRBJ2-7; TCRdb reports TRBD2, a call that lacks DNA to check it against. The CDR3 length is 15 residues. Germline CDR1 is KGHSH and CDR2 is LQKENI. Variable domain in full (rest from reference TRBV18 and TRBJ2-7): NAGVMQNPRHLVRRRGQEARLRCSPMKGHSHVYWYRQLPEEGLKFMVYLQKENIIDESGMPKERFSAEFPKEGPSILRIQQVVRGDSAAYFCASSPPGRANYEQYFGPGTRLTVT.

This chain's CDR3 is CASSLTLGQGQGAFF. This chain links TRBV5-1 with TRBJ1-1; there is no DNA to check the TCRdb D call of TRBD1. CDR1 SGHRS and CDR2 YFSETQ come from the germline V gene. This CDR3 comprises 15 residues.

The chain employs TRBV4-2 and TRBJ2-7; TCRdb indicates TRBD2, and absent DNA this call remains unverified. The CDR3 is 15 residues long. The germline CDR1 and CDR2 sequences are LGHNA and YNFKEQ. The CDR3 loop reads CASRRGVGASYEQYF.

V gene TRBV27 combines with J gene TRBJ2-3; TCRdb returns TRBD1, unconfirmable since there is no DNA. The CDR3 length is 14 residues. CDR1 MNHEY and CDR2 SMNVEV come from the germline V gene (reference sequence). CDR3 region: CASSSGISTDTQYF.

The chain couples TRBV2 to TRBJ2-3; the D call from TCRdb, TRBD1, cannot be confirmed without DNA. Germline assignment: CDR1 SNHLY and CDR2 FYNNEI. The CDR3 length is 13 residues. The CDR3 loop reads CASSEGGTDTQYF.

The rearrangement links TRBV20-1 to TRBJ1-5; TCRdb outputs TRBD1, but without DNA this stays unchecked. CDR1 and CDR2 (germline): DFQATT, SNEGSKA (reference sequence). The CDR3 is 15 amino acids. CDR3: CSARRGYGEYQPQHF.

The chain links TRBV20-1 to TRBJ2-1. The CDR3 sequence is 13 residues long. The germline CDR1 and CDR2 sequences are DFQATT and SNEGSKA (reference sequence). CDR3 residues: CSAGAVGFNEQFF.

The rearrangement joins TRBV20-1 to TRBJ1-5; with no DNA, the TCRdb D assignment of TRBD1 cannot be verified. Looked up from germline, CDR1 is DFQATT and CDR2 is SNEGSKA (reference sequence). The CDR3 runs 19 residues. The CDR3 region is CSALGQGAGPMNGNQPQHF.

The chain combines TRBV5-1 with TRBJ2-3. The CDR3 runs 15 residues. Germline V CDR1 and CDR2: SGHRS, YFSETQ. The CDR3 sequence: CASSLDDYSTDTQYF.

This sequence joins TRBV28 and TRBJ2-7; TCRdb's assignment of TRBD1 cannot be checked, as there is no DNA. This CDR3 comprises 15 residues. Germline assignment: CDR1 MDHEN and CDR2 SYDVKM. The CDR3 region is CASSLAGTGSHEQYF.

This chain links TRBV6-6 with TRBJ2-7; TCRdb gives TRBD1 as the D gene, but with no DNA this cannot be confirmed. Germline CDR1 and CDR2: MNHNY and SVGAGI (reference sequence). CDR3 length: 14 residues. The CDR3 here is CASSSGQASYEQYF.

V usage is TRBV30 and J usage is TRBJ2-7; the TCRdb call, TRBD2, lacks DNA for checking. Germline CDR1 reads GTSNPN; CDR2 reads SVGIG (reference sequence). The CDR3 runs to 12 residues. The CDR3: CAWSILLREQYF. The full variable domain, its missing parts supplied by reference TRBV30 and TRBJ2-7, is SQTIHQWPATLVQPVGSPLSLECTVEGTSNPNLYWYRQAAGRGLQLLFYSVGIGQISSEVPQNLSASRPQDRQFILSSKKLLLSDSGFYLCAWSILLREQYFGPGTRLTVT.